The present entry profiles one T cell receptor (beta chain) with its context. The antigen this receptor binds is unknown. Base qualities were left out, and no much larger clone turns up one base away. The donors were healthy, HIV-negative adults with no recently reported acute infections or vaccinations. All donors were Caucasian adults living in Nashville, Tennessee, USA. Magnetic negative selection was used to enrich CD4+ T cells, after which naive cells were positively selected on CD45RA and the negative fraction became the memory subset. Blood was obtained by leukapheresis, after which PBMCs were separated by Ficoll-Histopaque density gradient centrifugation and cryopreserved in liquid nitrogen vapor phase. Analytical flow cytometry was used to check the purity and quantity of each magnetically sorted T cell population. Genomic DNA was isolated from every sorted fraction and measured by UV absorbance on a Nanodrop 2000c.

CDR1 and CDR2, per the germline V gene, are SGHVS and FQNEAQ. The CDR3, cysteine through phenylalanine, is 15 amino acids long. Only the CDR3 part of the read is kept: 45 bases, read in frame from the first base. Unmatched junction bases come to 3, with V trimmed by 5 bases and J by 7 bases. This entry is derived from a study of shared clonotypes between healthy human individuals (dated by TCRdb to about 2020). With regard to the full study: A few men and two women, aged 18 to 49 years, made up the cohort. Blood TCR repertoires of roughly 5 healthy adults were deeply sequenced to estimate repertoire size and the extent of clonotype sharing between individuals. Leukapheresis yielded between about 0.85 and 9.5 billion PBMCs per donor. To increase sequencing depth and limit assay-specific biases, TCR repertoire library preparation and sequencing were carried out by different laboratories using diverse techniques. For each donor, three plates each were used for CD4 naive and CD4 memory, two plates were used for CD8 naive, and one plate was used for CD8 memory. Points the paper makes about the study in general: Higher generation probabilities were observed for clonotypes shared by all four sorted-subset donors than for non-shared clonotypes. Based on pairwise subsampling, the degree of clonotype sharing among donors was expected to be affected by sequencing depth. Even with the large sequencing depth, rarefaction of the sorted-subset datasets indicated that sequencing was incomplete. The small number of donors limited the genetic and exposure-history diversity represented. Sampling was restricted to blood, and TCR repertoires in tissues likely differ from the TCR repertoires found in blood. Naive subsets generally had larger estimated clonotype richness than memory subsets did. About 5% of naive CD4, roughly 3.6% of naive CD8, 2% to 2.5% of memory CD4, and roughly 0.4% of memory CD8 clonotypes were shared across a few donors.

Using the deep immunoSEQ assay, TCR CDR3 regions were amplified from genomic DNA by multiplex PCR. Genomic DNA extracted from each cell subset was distributed evenly over all wells of several immunoSEQ 96-well plates, and each plate served as one replicate. Each replicate PCR for sorted subsets received around 200 ng genomic DNA, equal to roughly 33,000 T cell genomes. Purified libraries were quantified with a Qubit 3.0 fluorometer, sized on a Bioanalyzer 2100, and re-quantified with the KAPA Library Quantification kit. Every immunoSEQ 96-well plate was sequenced on a separate single-read 150-cycle Illumina NextSeq 550 flow cell. From the authors' description of their analysis: Because the immunoSEQ output held only junctional sequences and lacked quality scores, the filtering could not match the filtering applied to full-length reads. To assign V/J genes and CDR3, sequences were annotated using PyIR, a Python wrapper for IgBLAST v1.9, with IMGT germline references. Reads with weak V/J assignments (E-value above 1e-6), missing CDR3, stop codons, out-of-frame junctions, or ambiguous translated residues were removed. A V3J clonotype was defined by an identical inferred V gene, J gene, and CDR3 amino acid sequence. Percentage overlap between repertoires was computed as shared unique clonotypes divided by the size of the smaller repertoire. Repertoire richness was assessed with RTK rarefaction, the Chao1 estimator, and Recon v2.1 estimates of unobserved clonotypes. Generation probabilities were computed with OLGA for all TCRbeta clonotypes obtained by the gDNA method from a few donors. In TCRdb, the immuneACCESS table is reduced to in-frame sequences with V and J assigned. These tables do not hold every clone; where another copy was compared, an unresolved V gene accounts for under half, and the others remain unexplained. V, J and clone size are taken as reported in that table, and D and trimming were inferred from the DNA itself. The sample contains some 2.4 million clones, over 85% of them found a single time. The top ten hold about 0.38% of the sample.

The sequenced material came from naive CD4+ T cells from PBMCs. According to the study, the label for this sample's cell subset or site signals: CD45RA+ positively selected. This TCR was recovered from a young man in good health. Some clones in this sample may be carry-over from other donors' samples. Recombination joined TRBV7-8 with TRBJ2-1; the junction holds 15 bases that match TRBD2. The DNA reads TGTGCCAGCAGCCTGGGACTAGCGGGAGGTAATGAGCAGTTCTTC. This yields the protein CASSLGLAGGNEQFF.